What follows are 17 T cell receptor beta chains derived from one specimen sequenced in a study of T cell changes during pregnancy in multiple sclerosis. TCRdb keeps only in-frame clones here, not all; method: immunoSEQ multiplex PCR. The sample shows around 71,000 clones, around nine tenths of them seen only once. This material consisted of peripheral blood, taken in the third trimester of pregnancy. All receptors derive from a female donor with multiple sclerosis, enrolled in a pregnancy study.

The chain carries TRBV28 and TRBJ2-7, with 7 bases aligning to TRBD2. V lost 9 bases to trimming and J lost 0 bases; unmatched junction nucleotides: 5. CDR1 is MDHEN, CDR2 SYDVKM, per germline. The CDR3 loop spans 13 amino acids. This CDR3 is CASSGPPSYEQYF. In DNA, the CDR3 is TGTGCCAGTAGCGGGCCTCCCTCCTACGAGCAGTACTTC.

This clone was observed a few times. The gene calls are TRBV9 and TRBJ1-5, with 7 bases lining up with TRBD1. Germline V gene data show CDR1 as SGDLS and CDR2 as YYNGEE. The CDR3 runs 15 residues. J was trimmed by 2 bases and V by 3 bases; bases with no gene match: 5. CDR3 residues: CASSAGTAGNQPQHF. The CDR3 DNA reads as TGTGCCAGCAGCGCCGGGACAGCGGGCAATCAGCCCCAGCATTTT.

The chain couples TRBV19 to TRBJ1-2, with 8 bases aligning to TRBD1. This CDR3 contains 14 residues. V trimming: 7 bases; J trimming: 4 bases; junction bases outside the gene matches: 8. Germline values: CDR1 LNHDA, CDR2 SQIVND (reference sequence). This CDR3 reads CASTLQGASYGYTF. CDR3 bases: TGTGCCAGTACCCTTCAGGGGGCCTCCTATGGCTACACCTTC. The full variable domain, with the rest looked up from reference TRBV19 and TRBJ1-2, is DGGITQSPKYLFRKEGQNVTLSCEQNLNHDAMYWYRQDPGQGLRLIYYSQIVNDFQKGDIAEGYSVSREKKESFPLTVTSAQKNPTAFYLCASTLQGASYGYTFGSGTRLTVV.

V usage is TRBV5-4 and J usage is TRBJ2-7; weak D call: TRBD2 (5 bases). The germline gives CDR1 SGHNT, CDR2 YYREEE (reference sequence). Deletions cut 0 bases from V and 0 bases from J, with 10 bases between. This CDR3 is 15 amino acids long. As DNA, the CDR3 is TGTGCCAGCAGCTTGGGACGGGGAATCTCCTACGAGCAGTACTTC. Translated, it gives CASSLGRGISYEQYF.

The chain employs TRBV19 and TRBJ1-2; a weak D match, TRBD1 (5 bases). The CDR3 extends over 13 amino acids. CDR1 is LNHDA and CDR2 is SQIVND in the germline V gene (reference sequence). Trimming left V 5 bases short and J 1 base short, with 8 bases between. CDR3 bases: TGTGCCAGTAGTGGACACGATAACTATGGCTACACCTTC. Protein: CASSGHDNYGYTF.

The chain employs TRBV5-6 and TRBJ2-7, with a possible D match to TRBD1 (5 bases). There are 14 residues in the CDR3. The V end was cut by 4 bases, the J end by 0 bases, with 11 bases between. Germline V lookup: CDR1 SGHDT, CDR2 YYEEEE. CDR3 loop: CASSVRETSYEQYF. Here the CDR3 DNA reads TGTGCCAGCAGCGTCAGGGAAACCTCCTACGAGCAGTACTTC.

This clone is a singleton in its sample. One junction end disagrees with the germline gene, perhaps due to a read error. The sample contains more than one DNA sequence encoding this CDR3. The chain is built from TRBV9 and TRBJ2-2; 9 positions match TRBD1. Germline V gene lookup returns CDR1 SGDLS and CDR2 YYNGEE. The CDR3 contains 17 residues. The CDR3: CASSASQGARDTGELFF. The CDR3 bases are TGTGCCAGTAGCGCATCACAGGGGGCGCGGGACACCGGGGAGCTGTTTTTT.

The CDR3 loop reads CASSPTGTEKLFF. The CDR3 nucleotides are TGTGCCAGTAGTCCGACAGGGACTGAAAAACTGTTTTTT. The chain has TRBV19 and TRBJ1-4, with 7 bases matching TRBD1. Germline V CDR1 and CDR2: LNHDA, SQIVND (reference sequence). The CDR3 covers 13 residues. The V gene end was trimmed by 5 bases and the J gene end by 7 bases; junction bases not matched to a gene: 4.

This chain links TRBV9 with TRBJ2-7, with 10 bases aligning to TRBD1. The CDR3 sequence is 16 residues long. Germline V gene sequence: CDR1 SGDLS, CDR2 YYNGEE. The trim removed 3 bases at V and 3 bases at J, leaving 9 bases unmatched. The CDR3 DNA reads TGTGCCAGCAGCGGCCGACCGGGACAGGGGTACTACGAGCAGTACTTC. Residues: CASSGRPGQGYYEQYF.

This sequence joins TRBV30 and TRBJ2-5, with a tentative D call TRBD1 (6 bases). The J call is uncertain, as TRBJ2-7 better fits the DNA end. Germline assignment: CDR1 GTSNPN and CDR2 SVGIG (reference sequence). This CDR3 is built from 13 residues. CDR3 bases: TGTGCCTGGATGGAGACAGGAAGATACGAGCAGTACTTC. Translated, it gives CAWMETGRYEQYF.

The chain recombines TRBV5-4 with TRBJ1-2, with 7 bases that match TRBD1. This CDR3 is 14 amino acids long. V was pared by 1 base and J by 2 bases, with 2 bases of the junction left unmatched. From germline, CDR1 is SGHNT and CDR2 YYREEE (reference sequence). The CDR3 DNA sequence: TGTGCCAGCAGCTTGCGACAGGGAAACTATGGCTACACCTTC. Translated: CASSLRQGNYGYTF.

The V gene is TRBV7-8, the J gene TRBJ2-3, with TRBD2 as a possible D gene (6 bases). Germline CDR1 SGHVS, CDR2 FQNEAQ. The CDR3 length is 16 residues. The V gene lost 5 bases and the J gene lost 4 bases, with 19 bases spanning the gap. The CDR3 here is CASSPPIRESADTQYF. In DNA, the CDR3 is TGTGCCAGCAGCCCCCCAATTCGGGAGTCCGCAGATACGCAGTATTTT. Combining the CDR3 with reference TRBV7-8 and TRBJ2-3 gives the whole variable domain GAGVSQSPRYKVAKRGQDVALRCDPISGHVSLFWYQQALGQGPEFLTYFQNEAQLDKSGLPSDRFFAERPEGSVSTLKIQRTQQEDSAVYLCASSPPIRESADTQYFGPGTRLTVL.

A single count supports this clone. V gene TRBV7-9 combines with J gene TRBJ2-6, with D unclear. The CDR3 is 17 amino acids. Germline V CDR1 and CDR2: SEHNR, FQNEAQ (reference sequence). V was pared by 4 bases and J by 3 bases, with 16 bases between. The CDR3 DNA reads TGTGCCAGCAGCTCTACACCAGGCCTATTTGGGGCCAACGTCCTGACTTTC. This codes for CASSSTPGLFGANVLTF.

J is TRBJ1-1 and V is TRBV5-1; 8 bases line up with TRBD1. CDR1 is SGHRS and CDR2 is YFSETQ in the germline V gene. The V segment lost 5 bases and the J segment 3 bases; nucleotides outside the gene matches: 3. The CDR3 runs 13 residues. Here the CDR3 reads CASREQGDTEAFF. DNA of the CDR3: TGCGCCAGCAGAGAACAGGGGGACACTGAAGCTTTCTTT.

The chain carries TRBV9 and TRBJ2-3, with D possibly TRBD2 on 6 matching bases. Trimming left V 3 bases short and J 5 bases short, with 10 bases between. Looked up from germline, CDR1 is SGDLS and CDR2 is YYNGEE. There are 13 residues in the CDR3. In DNA form, the CDR3 reads TGTGCCAGCAGCGCCAGCGGGCAAGATACGCAGTATTTT. This codes for CASSASGQDTQYF.

The CDR3 nucleotides read TGTGCCAGCCAAAGGGGAAACTACTACGAGCAGTACTTC. This translates into CASQRGNYYEQYF. The chain has TRBV6-6 and TRBJ2-7; possible D gene TRBD1, 5 bases. CDR3 length: 13 amino acids. V was trimmed by 8 bases and J by 3 bases, leaving 14 bases between them. Per germline, CDR1 MNHNY and CDR2 SVGAGI (reference sequence).

The rearrangement joins TRBV28 to TRBJ2-7, with TRBD2 as a possible D gene (5 bases). Germline V gene data show CDR1 as MDHEN and CDR2 as SYDVKM. This CDR3 is 15 amino acids long. Trimming pared 5 bases from V and 2 bases from J, leaving 16 bases between. The CDR3 spells CASSPPDRRAYEQYF. The CDR3 DNA reads as TGTGCCAGCAGTCCGCCGGATAGGCGGGCCTACGAGCAGTACTTC.